These T cell receptor beta chains were read from a single sample in a study of T-cell reconstitution after alpha-beta-depleted transplantation in children. TCRdb processed the PCR reads anew with MiXCR; each CDR3 protein has one entry. The data hold about 290,000 distinct CDR3 sequences, with roughly 7.8% observed a single time. Material: peripheral blood, obtained 360 days after TCRalphabeta/CD19-depleted stem cell transplant. These receptors all stem from a female patient under 10 years old who had a stem cell transplant for Fanconi anemia, so the T cells may come from the graft donor. Each CDR3 is given with its conserved first and last residue. Where a row states a size, it is once, few, many or the class of an expanded clone; other rows omit it.

v_call	clone_size	j_call	cdr3_aa
TRBV20-1	many	TRBJ1-5	CSAPGTGGKSGQPQHF
TRBV6-5	many	TRBJ2-1	CASTLGEGGPSSYNEQFF
TRBV7-6	many	TRBJ2-7	CASSITTGSSGEQYF
TRBV28	few	TRBJ1-2	CASSFPRQDYGYTF
TRBV12-3/TRBV12-4	many	TRBJ2-3	CASSNLPRGDKDTQYF
TRBV27	many	TRBJ2-7	CASSLRSGKGNNEQYF
TRBV3-1	.	TRBJ2-2	CATCKHGPWTPGELFF
TRBV20-1	many	TRBJ2-2	CSARDTSRELFF
TRBV2	few	TRBJ2-3	CASSTPRDRGRDTQYF
TRBV4-3	few	TRBJ1-6	CASSQDLVRGSPLHF
TRBV18	many	TRBJ2-2	CASSPDNRGVWNGELFF
TRBV5-1	many	TRBJ2-7	CASSLGGKTNEQYF
TRBV4-2	.	TRBJ1-5	CASAQGTGNQPQHF
TRBV5-1	many	TRBJ2-2	CASSLERSGVTGELFF
TRBV6-1	many	TRBJ2-5	CASSRLLTETQYF
TRBV7-9	many	TRBJ2-7	CASTDRERYEQYF
TRBV5-6	once	TRBJ2-3	CASSFNIVTDTQYF
TRBV28	many	TRBJ1-1	CASGGPFWNTEAFF
TRBV3-1	.	TRBJ2-7	CASSQAYGEVYEQYF
TRBV6-1	.	TRBJ1-6	CASRETLNSYNSPLHF
TRBV6-6	many	TRBJ1-5	CGARRHSNQPQHF
TRBV6-5	many	TRBJ2-2	CASSYFVSGELFF
TRBV20-1	few	TRBJ2-4	CSAEGLAGVITNIQYF
TRBV12-3/TRBV12-4	.	TRBJ2-2	CASSLRGVNTGELFF
TRBV27	many	TRBJ2-6	CASSFSGANVLTF
TRBV3-1	.	TRBJ2-6	CASSGQVRGANVLTF
TRBV12-3/TRBV12-4	.	TRBJ2-5	CASSFYVLAGKETQYF
TRBV12-3/TRBV12-4	many	TRBJ2-2	CASNPIRTALNTGELFF
TRBV29-1	.	TRBJ1-5	CSVRTGFNQPQHF
TRBV7-2	.	TRBJ1-6	CASRVGRVGNSPLHF
TRBV11-2	.	TRBJ2-7	CASSFAVDLYEQYF
TRBV28	few	TRBJ1-2	CASSGHIDGYTF
TRBV5-1	many	TRBJ2-7	CASSHGTRVSYEQYF
TRBV29-1	many	TRBJ2-1	CSVDEGQGLLDEQFF
TRBV12-3/TRBV12-4	many	TRBJ2-1	CASSPPASGGSEQFF
TRBV6-5	many	TRBJ2-3	CASSYWSSPMNTDTQYF
TRBV7-9	many	TRBJ2-2	CASSPSDGYTGELFF
TRBV5-1	many	TRBJ2-1	CASSSSGTGNNEQFF
TRBV21-1	few	TRBJ2-2	CASSKGAGPPPNTGELFF
TRBV28	many	TRBJ1-1	CASTSSLVSPEAFF
TRBV12-3/TRBV12-4	many	TRBJ2-1	CASSFVSGRGYNEQFF
TRBV7-2	many	TRBJ2-1	CASSLVWAGGSEQFF
TRBV10-2	many	TRBJ2-7	CASSEYLLGGNEQYF
TRBV7-3	.	TRBJ2-2	CASSPTSGRVGELFF
TRBV19	few	TRBJ1-4	CASSIPAAGEKLFF
TRBV27	few	TRBJ2-2	CASSFNRGRGTGELFF
TRBV9	many	TRBJ2-3	CASSVDGGESTDTQYF
TRBV20-1	many	TRBJ1-1	CSASRQGPISYQPEAFF
TRBV14	many	TRBJ2-1	CASSQLAQMAGPYNEQFF
TRBV29-1	many	TRBJ2-2	CSVEDRPGPNTGELFF
TRBV7-2	many	TRBJ1-1	CASSLARPPTEAFF
TRBV7-9	many	TRBJ2-1	CASSSPGTSGNEQFF
TRBV7-9	many	TRBJ2-7	CASSTLRNEQYF
TRBV7-3	many	TRBJ2-5	CASSLNPGLPKETQYF
TRBV9	.	TRBJ2-7	CASSVSGLGNEQYF